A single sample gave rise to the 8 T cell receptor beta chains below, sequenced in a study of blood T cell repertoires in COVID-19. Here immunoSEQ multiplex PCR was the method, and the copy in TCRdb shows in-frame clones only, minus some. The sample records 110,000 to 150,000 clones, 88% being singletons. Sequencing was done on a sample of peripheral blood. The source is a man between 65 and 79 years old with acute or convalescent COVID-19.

The CDR3 sequence is CASSQSYYGYTF. In DNA form, the CDR3 reads TGTGCCAGCAGCCAATCCTACTATGGCTACACCTTC. The chain couples TRBV16 to TRBJ1-2; D ambiguous. Germline CDR1 KGHSY, CDR2 FQNENV. Trimming removed 0 bases from V and 3 bases from J, with 2 bases in between. This CDR3 region has 12 residues.

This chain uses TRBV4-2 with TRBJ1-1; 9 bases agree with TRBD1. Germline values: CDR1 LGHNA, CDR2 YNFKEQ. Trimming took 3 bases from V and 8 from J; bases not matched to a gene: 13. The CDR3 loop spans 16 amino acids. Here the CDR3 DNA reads TGTGCCAGCAGCCAGAGTGGGACAGGGAGGGTTAGGGAAGCTTTCTTT. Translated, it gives CASSQSGTGRVREAFF.

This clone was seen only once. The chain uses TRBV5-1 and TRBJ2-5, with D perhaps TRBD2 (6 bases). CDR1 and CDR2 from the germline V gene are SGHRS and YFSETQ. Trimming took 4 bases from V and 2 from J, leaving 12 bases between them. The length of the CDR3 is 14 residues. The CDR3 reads CASSPAGGQETQYF. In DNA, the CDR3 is TGCGCCAGCAGCCCCGCCGGGGGTCAAGAGACCCAGTACTTC.

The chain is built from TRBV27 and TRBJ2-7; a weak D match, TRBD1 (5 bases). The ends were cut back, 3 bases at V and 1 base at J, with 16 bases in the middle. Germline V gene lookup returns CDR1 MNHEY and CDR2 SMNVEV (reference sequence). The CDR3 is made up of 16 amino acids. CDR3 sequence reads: CASSFITKGRSYEQYF. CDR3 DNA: TGTGCCAGCAGTTTCATTACAAAGGGGCGATCCTACGAGCAGTACTTC.

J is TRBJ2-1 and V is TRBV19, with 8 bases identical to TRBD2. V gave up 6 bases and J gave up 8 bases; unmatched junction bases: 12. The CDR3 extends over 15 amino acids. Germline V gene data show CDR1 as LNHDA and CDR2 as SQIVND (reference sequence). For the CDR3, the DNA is TGTGCCAGTAGGAAACCGGGACTAGGAGGCGATGAGCAGTTCTTC. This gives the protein CASRKPGLGGDEQFF.

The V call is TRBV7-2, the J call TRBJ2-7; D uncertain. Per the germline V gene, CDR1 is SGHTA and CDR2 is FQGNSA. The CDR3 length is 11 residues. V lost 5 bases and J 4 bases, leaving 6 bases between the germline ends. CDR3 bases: TGTGCCAGCAGCCTGGAGTACGAGCAGTACTTC. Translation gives CASSLEYEQYF.

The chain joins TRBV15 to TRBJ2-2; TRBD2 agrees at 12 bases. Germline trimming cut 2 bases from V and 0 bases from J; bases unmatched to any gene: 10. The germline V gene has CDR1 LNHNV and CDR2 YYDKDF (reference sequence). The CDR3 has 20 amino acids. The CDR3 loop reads CATSRFIVGLAGPNTGELFF. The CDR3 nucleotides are TGTGCCACCAGCAGATTCATCGTTGGACTAGCGGGGCCGAACACCGGGGAGCTGTTTTTT.

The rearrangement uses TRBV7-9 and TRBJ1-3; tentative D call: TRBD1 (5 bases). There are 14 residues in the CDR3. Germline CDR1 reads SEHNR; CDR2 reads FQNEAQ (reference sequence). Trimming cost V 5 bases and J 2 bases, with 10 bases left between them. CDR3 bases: TGTGCCAGCAGCGGCGGGACGGCTGGAAACACCATATATTTT. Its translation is CASSGGTAGNTIYF.